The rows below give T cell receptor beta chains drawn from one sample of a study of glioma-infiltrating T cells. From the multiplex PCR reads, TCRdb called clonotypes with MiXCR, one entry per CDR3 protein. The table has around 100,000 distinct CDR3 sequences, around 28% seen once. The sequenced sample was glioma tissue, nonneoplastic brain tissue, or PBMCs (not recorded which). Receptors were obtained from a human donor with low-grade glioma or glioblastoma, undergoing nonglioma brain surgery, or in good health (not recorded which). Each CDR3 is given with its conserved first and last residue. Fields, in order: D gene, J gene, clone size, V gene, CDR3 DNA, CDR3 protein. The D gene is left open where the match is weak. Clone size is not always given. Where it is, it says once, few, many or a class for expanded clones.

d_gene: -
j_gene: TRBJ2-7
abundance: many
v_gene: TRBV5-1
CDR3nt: TGCGCCAGCAGCTTGTTCTCGTCCCGCGAGCAGTACTTC
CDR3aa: CASSLFSSREQYF

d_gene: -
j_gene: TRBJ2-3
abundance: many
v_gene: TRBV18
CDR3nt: TGTGCCAGCTCACCTGTCTCGGCATCGATGAACACAGATACGCAGTATTTT
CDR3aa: CASSPVSASMNTDTQYF

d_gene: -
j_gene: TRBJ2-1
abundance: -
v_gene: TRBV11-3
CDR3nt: TGTGCCAGCAGCCCCCGGGCAGAGTACAATGAGCAGTTCTTC
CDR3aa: CASSPRAEYNEQFF

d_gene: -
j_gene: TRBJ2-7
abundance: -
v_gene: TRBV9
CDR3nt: TGTGCCAGCAGCGCCCATGGGAGCTACGAGCAGTACTTC
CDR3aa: CASSAHGSYEQYF

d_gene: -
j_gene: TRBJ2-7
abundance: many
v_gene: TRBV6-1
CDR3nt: TGTGCCAGCAGCCAGGACAGCAACTACGAGCAGTACTTC
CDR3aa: CASSQDSNYEQYF

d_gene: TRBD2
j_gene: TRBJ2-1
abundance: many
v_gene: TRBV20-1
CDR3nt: TGCAGTGCCGCACCTATGTCGGGGCGGGGGGCAGGCAATGAGCAGTTCTTC
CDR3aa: CSAAPMSGRGAGNEQFF

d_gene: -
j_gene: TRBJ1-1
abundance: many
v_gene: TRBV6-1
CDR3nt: TGTGCCAGCAGGCTAACAGCCCTTGAAGCTTTCTTT
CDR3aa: CASRLTALEAFF

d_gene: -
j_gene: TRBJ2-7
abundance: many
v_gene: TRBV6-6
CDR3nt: TGTGCCAGCAGTTACGGTGACAGCAACTACGAGCAGTACTTC
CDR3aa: CASSYGDSNYEQYF

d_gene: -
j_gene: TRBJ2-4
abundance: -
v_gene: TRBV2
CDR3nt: TGTGCCAGCACTTACCGGGACAAAAACATTCAGTACTTC
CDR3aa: CASTYRDKNIQYF

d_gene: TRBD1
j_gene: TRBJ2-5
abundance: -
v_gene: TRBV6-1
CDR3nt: TGTGCCACCAGTGACTCAACAGGGGACGCGGGGACCCAGTACTTC
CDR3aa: CATSDSTGDAGTQYF

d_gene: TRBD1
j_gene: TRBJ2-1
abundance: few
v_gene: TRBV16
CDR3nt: TGTGCCAGCAGTCAAGGACAGGGACAACCCCAGGGGAATGAGCAGTTCTTC
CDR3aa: CASSQGQGQPQGNEQFF

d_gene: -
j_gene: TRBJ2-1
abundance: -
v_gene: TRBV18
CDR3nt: TGTGCCAGCTCACCCCGAGACCCAGGACGCAATGAGCAGTTCTTC
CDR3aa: CASSPRDPGRNEQFF

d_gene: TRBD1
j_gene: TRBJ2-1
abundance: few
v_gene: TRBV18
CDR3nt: TGTGCCAGCTCACCACCGGACAGGGTTACAGGCAATGAGCAGTTCTTC
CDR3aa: CASSPPDRVTGNEQFF

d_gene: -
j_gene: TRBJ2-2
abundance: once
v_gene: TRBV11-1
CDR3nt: TGTGCCGGCAGCTTAGCCGTAGTCGGGGAGCTGTTTTTT
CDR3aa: CAGSLAVVGELFF

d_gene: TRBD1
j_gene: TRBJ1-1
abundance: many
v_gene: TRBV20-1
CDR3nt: TGCAGTGCTAGAGAGACAGGGTCTAACACTGAAGCTTTCTTT
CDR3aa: CSARETGSNTEAFF

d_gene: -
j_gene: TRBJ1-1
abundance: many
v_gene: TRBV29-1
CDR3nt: TGCAGCGTGGGTATGAACACTGAAGCTTTCTTT
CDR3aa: CSVGMNTEAFF

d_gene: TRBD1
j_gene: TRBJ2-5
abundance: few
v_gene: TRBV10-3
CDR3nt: TGTGCCGCTTCCGGGACAGGGGCTCAAGAGACCCAGTACTTC
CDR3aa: CAASGTGAQETQYF

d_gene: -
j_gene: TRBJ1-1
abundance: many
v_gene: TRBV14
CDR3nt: TGTGCCAGCAGCCAAATCCTGGGAAACACTGAAGCTTTCTTT
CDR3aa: CASSQILGNTEAFF

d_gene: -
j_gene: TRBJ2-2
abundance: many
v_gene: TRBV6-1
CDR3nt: TGTGCCAGCAGTACCGGGACTAACACCGGGGAGCTGTTTTTT
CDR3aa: CASSTGTNTGELFF

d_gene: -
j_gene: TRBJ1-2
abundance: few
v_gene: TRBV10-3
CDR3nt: TGTGCCATCAGTGAGTCCCAAGGTGGCTACACCTTC
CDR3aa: CAISESQGGYTF

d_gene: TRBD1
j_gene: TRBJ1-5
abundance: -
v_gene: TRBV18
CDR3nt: TGTGCCAGCTCGGGACAGAAAGTCAATCAGCCCCAGCATTTT
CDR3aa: CASSGQKVNQPQHF

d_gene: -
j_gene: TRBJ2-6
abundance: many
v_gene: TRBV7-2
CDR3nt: TGTGCCAGCAGCTCACAAACGAGTGGGGCCAACGTCCTGACTTTC
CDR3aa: CASSSQTSGANVLTF

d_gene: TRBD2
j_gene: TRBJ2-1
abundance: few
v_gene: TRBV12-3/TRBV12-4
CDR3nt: TGTGCCAGCAGTTCGGGACTAGCGGGGGACAATGAGCAGTTCTTC
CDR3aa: CASSSGLAGDNEQFF

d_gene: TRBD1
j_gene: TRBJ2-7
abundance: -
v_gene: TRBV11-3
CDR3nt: TGTGCCAGCAGCCCAAGACAGGGCTACGAGCAGTACTTC
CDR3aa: CASSPRQGYEQYF

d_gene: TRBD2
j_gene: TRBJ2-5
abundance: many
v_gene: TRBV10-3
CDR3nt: TGTGCCATCAGTGACCGGGACTACCAGTACCAAGAGACCCAGTACTTC
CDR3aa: CAISDRDYQYQETQYF

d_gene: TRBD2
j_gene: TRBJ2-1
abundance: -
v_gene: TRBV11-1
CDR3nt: TGTGCCAGCAGCTTAAGACCAGCGGGGGCCTTAAGATACAATGTGCAGTTCTTC
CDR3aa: CASSLRPAGALRYNVQFF

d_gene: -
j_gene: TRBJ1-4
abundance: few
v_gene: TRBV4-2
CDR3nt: TGTGCCAGCAGCCAAGATAGCTCGAGAAAACTGTTTTTT
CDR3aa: CASSQDSSRKLFF

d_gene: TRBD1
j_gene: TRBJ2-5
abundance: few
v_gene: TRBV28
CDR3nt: TGTGCCAGCAGAGGCCCCCTAGGACAGGGGGGGGAGACCCAGTACTTC
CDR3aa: CASRGPLGQGGETQYF

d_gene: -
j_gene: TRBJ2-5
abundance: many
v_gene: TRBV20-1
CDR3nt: TGCAGTGCTAGAGATGACAGCTTCCAAGAGACCCAGTACTTC
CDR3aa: CSARDDSFQETQYF

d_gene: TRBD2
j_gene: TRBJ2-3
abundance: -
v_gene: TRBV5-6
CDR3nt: TGTGCCAGCAGACGAGCGGGGGGGCCAGATACGCAGTATTTT
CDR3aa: CASRRAGGPDTQYF

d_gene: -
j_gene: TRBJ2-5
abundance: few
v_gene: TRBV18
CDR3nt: TGTGCCAGCTCAATACCGGACTACCCTAAAGAGACCCAGTACTTC
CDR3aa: CASSIPDYPKETQYF

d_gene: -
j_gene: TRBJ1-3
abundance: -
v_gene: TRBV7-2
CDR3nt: TGTGCCAGCAGCTTAGCAAAGACTGGAAAGACCATATATTTT
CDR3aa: CASSLAKTGKTIYF

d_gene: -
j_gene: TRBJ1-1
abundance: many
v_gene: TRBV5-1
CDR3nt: TGCGCCAGCAACCCAGGACAGACAAACACTGAAGCTTTCTTT
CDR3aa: CASNPGQTNTEAFF

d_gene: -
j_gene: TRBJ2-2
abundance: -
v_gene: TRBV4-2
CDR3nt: TGTGCCAGCAGCCCCGCCGAGAACACCGGGGAGCTGTTTTTT
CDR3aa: CASSPAENTGELFF

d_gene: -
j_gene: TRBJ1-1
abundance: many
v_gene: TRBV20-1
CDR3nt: TGCAGTGCCTCTTTAGGGGTTCGCGGAGGGGGAGCTTTCTTT
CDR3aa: CSASLGVRGGGAFF

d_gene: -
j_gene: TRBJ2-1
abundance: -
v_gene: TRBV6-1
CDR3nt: TGTGCCGGTACTAGGACGGTAGACTACAATGAGCAGTTCTTC
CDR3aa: CAGTRTVDYNEQFF

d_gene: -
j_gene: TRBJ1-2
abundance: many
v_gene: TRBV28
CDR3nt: TGTGCCAGCAGTTTGCCAGACAGCTACTATGGCTACACCTTC
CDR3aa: CASSLPDSYYGYTF

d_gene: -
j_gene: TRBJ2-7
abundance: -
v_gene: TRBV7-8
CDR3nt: TGTGCCAGCAGCTCACTTGCGGGACAGTCCTACGAGCAGTACTTC
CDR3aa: CASSSLAGQSYEQYF

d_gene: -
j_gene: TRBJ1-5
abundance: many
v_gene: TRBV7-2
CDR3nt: TGTGCCAGCAGCTTAGTCGACAGCGGCAATCAGCCCCAGCATTTT
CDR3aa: CASSLVDSGNQPQHF